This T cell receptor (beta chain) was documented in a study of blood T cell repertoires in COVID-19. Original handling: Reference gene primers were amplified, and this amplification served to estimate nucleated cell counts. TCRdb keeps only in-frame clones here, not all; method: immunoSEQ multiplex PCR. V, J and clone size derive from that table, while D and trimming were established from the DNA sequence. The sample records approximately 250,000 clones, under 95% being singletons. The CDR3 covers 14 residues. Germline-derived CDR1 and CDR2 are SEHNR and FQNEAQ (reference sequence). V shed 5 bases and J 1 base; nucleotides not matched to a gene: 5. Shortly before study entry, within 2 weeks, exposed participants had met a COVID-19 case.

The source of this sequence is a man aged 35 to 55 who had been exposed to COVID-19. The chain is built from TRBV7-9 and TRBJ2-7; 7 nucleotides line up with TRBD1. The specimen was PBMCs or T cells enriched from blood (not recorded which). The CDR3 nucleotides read TGTGCCAGCAGCCCAGGACAGGCTTCCTACGAGCAGTACTTC. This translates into CASSPGQASYEQYF.